The rows below give T cell receptor beta chains drawn from one sample of a study of T cell repertoires in cytomegalovirus infection. MiXCR, applied by TCRdb to the reads, yields one record per CDR3 protein. The data hold some 680,000 distinct CDR3 sequences, with about a third observed a single time. The sample taken for sequencing was PBMCs. The origin of the receptors is a human donor in good health (CMV status not recorded). Some clones in this sample may be carry-over from other donors' samples. CDR3s include the opening cysteine and the closing phenylalanine or tryptophan. Each record gives: J gene, D gene, V gene, clone size, CDR3 DNA, CDR3 protein. A D gene is named only where the DNA matches it firmly. Clone size, where shown, is once, few, many, or a class for clones that have expanded.

j_gene: TRBJ2-7
d_gene: .
v_gene: TRBV12-3/TRBV12-4
abundance: .
CDR3nt: TGTGCCAGCAAGCGACAGACTGGTCCCTACGAGCAGTACTTC
CDR3aa: CASKRQTGPYEQYF

j_gene: TRBJ1-2
d_gene: .
v_gene: TRBV7-6
abundance: many
CDR3nt: TGTGCCAGCAGCCCCGGGCCGGAGGACTATGGCTACACCTTC
CDR3aa: CASSPGPEDYGYTF

j_gene: TRBJ1-1
d_gene: .
v_gene: TRBV7-2
abundance: .
CDR3nt: TGTGCCAGCAGCTTAACGAGACAGCTGAACACTGAAGCTTTCTTT
CDR3aa: CASSLTRQLNTEAFF

j_gene: TRBJ2-3
d_gene: .
v_gene: TRBV4-2
abundance: .
CDR3nt: TGTGCCAGCAGCCAAGATCGGCGAGAATCTAGCACAGATACGCAGTATTTT
CDR3aa: CASSQDRRESSTDTQYF

j_gene: TRBJ2-2
d_gene: .
v_gene: TRBV20-1
abundance: .
CDR3nt: TGCAGTGCTAGAGATCTCCCGGGAGAGGCCGGGGAGCTGTTTTTT
CDR3aa: CSARDLPGEAGELFF

j_gene: TRBJ2-4
d_gene: TRBD1
v_gene: TRBV9
abundance: few
CDR3nt: TGTGCCAGCAGCGTAGACGCCGGGACAGGGGGCGCAGGGCTAAACATTCAGTACTTC
CDR3aa: CASSVDAGTGGAGLNIQYF

j_gene: TRBJ2-1
d_gene: TRBD2
v_gene: TRBV12-3/TRBV12-4
abundance: .
CDR3nt: TGTGCCAGCAGGCTCAGCGGGAGAAGGTACAATGAGCAGTTCTTC
CDR3aa: CASRLSGRRYNEQFF

j_gene: TRBJ1-5
d_gene: .
v_gene: TRBV7-8
abundance: many
CDR3nt: TGTGCCAGCAGCTTAGCCCCATCTCAGCCCCAGCATTTT
CDR3aa: CASSLAPSQPQHF

j_gene: TRBJ1-4
d_gene: .
v_gene: TRBV6-8
abundance: .
CDR3nt: TGTGCCAGCAGTGTCCCTCGACAGGCAACTAATGAAAAACTGTTTTTT
CDR3aa: CASSVPRQATNEKLFF

j_gene: TRBJ2-7
d_gene: TRBD1
v_gene: TRBV19
abundance: once
CDR3nt: TGTGCCAGCGGAGTGGGGCAGGGGGTGTTCGAGCAGTACTTC
CDR3aa: CASGVGQGVFEQYF

j_gene: TRBJ2-7
d_gene: .
v_gene: TRBV6-1
abundance: few
CDR3nt: TGTGCCAGCTCGAAGGGCAGGGGGAGGGAGCAGTACTTC
CDR3aa: CASSKGRGREQYF